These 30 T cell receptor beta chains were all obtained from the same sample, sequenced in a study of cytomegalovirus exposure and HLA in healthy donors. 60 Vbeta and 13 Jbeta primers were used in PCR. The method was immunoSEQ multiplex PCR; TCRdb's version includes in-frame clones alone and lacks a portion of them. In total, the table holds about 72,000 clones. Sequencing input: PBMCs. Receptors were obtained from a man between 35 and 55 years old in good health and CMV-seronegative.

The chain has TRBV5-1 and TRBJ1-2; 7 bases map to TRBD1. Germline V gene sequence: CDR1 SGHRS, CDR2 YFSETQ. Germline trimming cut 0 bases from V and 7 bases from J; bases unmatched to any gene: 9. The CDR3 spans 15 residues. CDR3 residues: CASSLGQGGLGGYTF. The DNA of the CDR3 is TGCGCCAGCAGCTTGGGACAGGGTGGCCTAGGTGGCTACACCTTC.

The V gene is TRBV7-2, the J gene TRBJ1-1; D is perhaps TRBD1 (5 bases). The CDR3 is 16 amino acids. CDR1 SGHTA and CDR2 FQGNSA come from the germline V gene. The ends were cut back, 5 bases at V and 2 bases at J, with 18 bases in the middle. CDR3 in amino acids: CASSRTGNGGNTEAFF. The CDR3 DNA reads TGTGCCAGCAGCCGAACAGGAAATGGTGGTAACACTGAAGCTTTCTTT.

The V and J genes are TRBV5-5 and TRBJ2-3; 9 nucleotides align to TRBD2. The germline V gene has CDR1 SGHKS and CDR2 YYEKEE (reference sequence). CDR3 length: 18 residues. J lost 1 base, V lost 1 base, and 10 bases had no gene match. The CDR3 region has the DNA TGTGCCAGCAGCTTGTTTAATCAGCGGGGGGTAGGCACAGATACGCAGTATTTT. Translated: CASSLFNQRGVGTDTQYF.

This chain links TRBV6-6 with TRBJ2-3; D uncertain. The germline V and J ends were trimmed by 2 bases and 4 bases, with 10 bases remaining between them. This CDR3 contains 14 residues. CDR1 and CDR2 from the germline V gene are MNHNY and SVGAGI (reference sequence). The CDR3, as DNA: TGTGCCAGCAGTTACGGGCTCGTCGCAGATACGCAGTATTTT. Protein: CASSYGLVADTQYF.

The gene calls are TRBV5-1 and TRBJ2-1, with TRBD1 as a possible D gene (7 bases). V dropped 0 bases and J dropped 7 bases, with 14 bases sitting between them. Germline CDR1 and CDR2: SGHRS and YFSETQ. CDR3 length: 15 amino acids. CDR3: CASSLESGGGNEQFF. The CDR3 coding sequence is TGCGCCAGCAGCTTGGAATCAGGGGGAGGTAATGAGCAGTTCTTC.

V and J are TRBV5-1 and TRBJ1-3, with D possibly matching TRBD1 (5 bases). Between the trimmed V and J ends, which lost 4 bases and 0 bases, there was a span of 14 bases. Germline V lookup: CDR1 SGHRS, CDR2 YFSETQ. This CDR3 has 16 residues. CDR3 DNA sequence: TGCGCCAGCAGCGTAGAAACGACAGCCTCTGGAAACACCATATATTTT. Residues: CASSVETTASGNTIYF.

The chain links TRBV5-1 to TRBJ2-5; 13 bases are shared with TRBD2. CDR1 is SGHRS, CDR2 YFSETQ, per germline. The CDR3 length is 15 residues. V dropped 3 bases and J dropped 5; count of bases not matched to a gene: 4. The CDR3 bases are TGCGCCAGCAGCTACGGGACTAGCGGGGTCGAGACCCAGTACTTC. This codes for CASSYGTSGVETQYF. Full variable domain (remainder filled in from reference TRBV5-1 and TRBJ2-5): KAGVTQTPRYLIKTRGQQVTLSCSPISGHRSVSWYQQTPGQGLQFLFEYFSETQRNKGNFPGRFSGRQFSNSRSEMNVSTLELGDSALYLCASSYGTSGVETQYFGPGTRLLVL.

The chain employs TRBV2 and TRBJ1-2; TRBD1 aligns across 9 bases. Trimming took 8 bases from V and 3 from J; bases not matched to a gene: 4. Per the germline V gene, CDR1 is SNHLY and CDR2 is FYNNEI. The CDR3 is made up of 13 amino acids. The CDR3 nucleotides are TGTGCCAGCGACAGGGGGGTGGACTATGGCTACACCTTC. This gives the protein CASDRGVDYGYTF.

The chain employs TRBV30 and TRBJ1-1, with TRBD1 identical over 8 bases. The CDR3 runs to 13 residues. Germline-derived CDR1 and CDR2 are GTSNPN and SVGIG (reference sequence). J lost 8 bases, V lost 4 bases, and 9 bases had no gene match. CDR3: CAWNGQGGLEAFF. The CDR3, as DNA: TGTGCCTGGAACGGACAGGGAGGGCTCGAAGCTTTCTTT.

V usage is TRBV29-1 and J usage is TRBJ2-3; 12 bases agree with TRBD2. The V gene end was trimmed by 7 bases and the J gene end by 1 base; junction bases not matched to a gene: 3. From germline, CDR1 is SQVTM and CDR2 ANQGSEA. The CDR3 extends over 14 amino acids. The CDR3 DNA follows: TGCAGCGCCCGGACTAGCGGGGGCACAGATACGCAGTATTTT. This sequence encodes CSARTSGGTDTQYF.

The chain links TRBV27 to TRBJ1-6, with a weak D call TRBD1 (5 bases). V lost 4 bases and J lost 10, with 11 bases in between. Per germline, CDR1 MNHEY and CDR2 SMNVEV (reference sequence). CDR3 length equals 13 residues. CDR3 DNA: TGTGCCAGCAGTTGGGGGGGGAACTCACCCCTCCACTTT. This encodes CASSWGGNSPLHF.

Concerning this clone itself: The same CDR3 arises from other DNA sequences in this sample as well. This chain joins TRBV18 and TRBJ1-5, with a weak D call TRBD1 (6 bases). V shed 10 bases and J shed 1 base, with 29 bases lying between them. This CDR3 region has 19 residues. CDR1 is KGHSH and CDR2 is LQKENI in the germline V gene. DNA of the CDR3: TGTGCCACCTCCCCCGGTCACTCCACAGGGAATATGAGCAATCAGCCCCAGCATTTT. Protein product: CATSPGHSTGNMSNQPQHF. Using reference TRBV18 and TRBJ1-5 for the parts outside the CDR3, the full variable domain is NAGVMQNPRHLVRRRGQEARLRCSPMKGHSHVYWYRQLPEEGLKFMVYLQKENIIDESGMPKERFSAEFPKEGPSILRIQQVVRGDSAAYFCATSPGHSTGNMSNQPQHFGDGTRLSIL.

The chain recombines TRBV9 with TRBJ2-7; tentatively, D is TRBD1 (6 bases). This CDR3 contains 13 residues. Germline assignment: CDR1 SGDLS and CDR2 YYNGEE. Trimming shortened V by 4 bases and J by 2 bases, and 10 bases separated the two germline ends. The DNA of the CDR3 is TGTGCCAGCAGCCTCGGACAGACCTACGAGCAGTACTTC. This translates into CASSLGQTYEQYF.

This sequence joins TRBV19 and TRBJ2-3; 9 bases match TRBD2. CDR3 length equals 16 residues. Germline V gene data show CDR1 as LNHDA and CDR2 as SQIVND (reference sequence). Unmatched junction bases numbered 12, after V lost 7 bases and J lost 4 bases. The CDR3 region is CASTPGFSGGADTQYF. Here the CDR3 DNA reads TGTGCCAGTACCCCCGGCTTTAGCGGGGGCGCAGATACGCAGTATTTT.

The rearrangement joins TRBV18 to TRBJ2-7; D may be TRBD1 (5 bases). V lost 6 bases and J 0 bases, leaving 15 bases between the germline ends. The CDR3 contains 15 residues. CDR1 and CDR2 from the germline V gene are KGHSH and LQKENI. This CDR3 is CASSPRVTSSYEQYF. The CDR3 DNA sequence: TGTGCCAGCTCTCCCAGGGTGACGAGCTCCTACGAGCAGTACTTC.

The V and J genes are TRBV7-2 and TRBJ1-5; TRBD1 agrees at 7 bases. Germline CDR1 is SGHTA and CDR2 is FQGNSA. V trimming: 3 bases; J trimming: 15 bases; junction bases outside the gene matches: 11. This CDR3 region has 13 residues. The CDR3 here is CASSLENGQATHF. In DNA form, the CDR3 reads TGTGCCAGCAGCTTGGAGAACGGACAGGCTACGCATTTT.

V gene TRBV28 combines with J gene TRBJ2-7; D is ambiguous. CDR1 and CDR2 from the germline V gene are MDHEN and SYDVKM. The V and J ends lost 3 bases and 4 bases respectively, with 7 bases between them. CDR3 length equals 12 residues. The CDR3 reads CASSFAGYEQYF. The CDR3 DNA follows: TGTGCCAGCAGTTTCGCCGGGTACGAGCAGTACTTC.

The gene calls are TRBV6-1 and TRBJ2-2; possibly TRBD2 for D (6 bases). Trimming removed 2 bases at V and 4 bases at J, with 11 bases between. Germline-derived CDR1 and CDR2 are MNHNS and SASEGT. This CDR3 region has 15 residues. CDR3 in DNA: TGTGCCAGCAGTGAATGGCAGGGAGGCACCGGGGAGCTGTTTTTT. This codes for CASSEWQGGTGELFF.

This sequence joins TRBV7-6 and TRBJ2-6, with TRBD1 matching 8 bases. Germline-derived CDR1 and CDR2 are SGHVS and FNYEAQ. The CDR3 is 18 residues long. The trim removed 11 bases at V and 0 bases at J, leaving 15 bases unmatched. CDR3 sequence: CAGHVRDRINSGANVLTF. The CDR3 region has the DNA TGTGCCGGACACGTTAGGGACAGGATAAACTCTGGGGCCAACGTCCTGACTTTC.

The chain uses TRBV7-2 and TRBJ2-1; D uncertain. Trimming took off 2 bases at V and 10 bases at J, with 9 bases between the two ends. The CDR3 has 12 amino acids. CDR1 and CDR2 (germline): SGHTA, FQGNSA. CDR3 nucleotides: TGTGCCAGCAGCTTAAACTCTTTGGAGCAGTTCTTC. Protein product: CASSLNSLEQFF.

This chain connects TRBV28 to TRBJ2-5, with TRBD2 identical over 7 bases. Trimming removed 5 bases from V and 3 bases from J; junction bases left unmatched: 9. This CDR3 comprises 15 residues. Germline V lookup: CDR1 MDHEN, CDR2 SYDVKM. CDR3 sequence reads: CASSVAGGGEETQYF. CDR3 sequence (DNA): TGTGCCAGCAGTGTCGCCGGGGGAGGGGAAGAGACCCAGTACTTC.

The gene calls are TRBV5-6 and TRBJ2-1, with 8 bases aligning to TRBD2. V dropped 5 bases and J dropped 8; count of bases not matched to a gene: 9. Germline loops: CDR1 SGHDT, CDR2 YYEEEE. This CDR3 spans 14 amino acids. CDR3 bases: TGTGCCAGCAGGTTAAGCGGGGGTAGTGATGAGCAGTTCTTC. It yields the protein CASRLSGGSDEQFF.

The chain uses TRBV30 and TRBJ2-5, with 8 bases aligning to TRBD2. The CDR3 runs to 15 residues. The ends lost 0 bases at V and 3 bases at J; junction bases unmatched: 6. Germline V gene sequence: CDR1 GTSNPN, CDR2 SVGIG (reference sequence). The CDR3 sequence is CAWSVLTSGKETQYF. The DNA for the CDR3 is TGTGCCTGGAGTGTACTTACTAGCGGAAAAGAGACCCAGTACTTC.

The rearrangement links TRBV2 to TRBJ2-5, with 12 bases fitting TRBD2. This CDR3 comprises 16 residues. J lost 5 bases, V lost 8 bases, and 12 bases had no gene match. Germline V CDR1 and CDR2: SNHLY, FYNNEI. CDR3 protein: CASRTSTSGGDETQYF. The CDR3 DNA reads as TGTGCCAGCCGAACCTCGACTAGCGGGGGAGATGAGACCCAGTACTTC.

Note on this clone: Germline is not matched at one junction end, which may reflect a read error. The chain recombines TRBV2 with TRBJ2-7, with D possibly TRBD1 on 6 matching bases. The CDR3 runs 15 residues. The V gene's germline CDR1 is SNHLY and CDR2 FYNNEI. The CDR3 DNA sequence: TGTGCCAGCAGAGAAGGAACAGGGAGTTTCTACGAGCAGTACTTC. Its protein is CASREGTGSFYEQYF. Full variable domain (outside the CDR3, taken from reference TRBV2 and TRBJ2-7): EPEVTQTPSHQVTQMGQEVILRCVPISNHLYFYWYRQILGQKVEFLVSFYNNEISEKSEIFDDQFSVERPDGSNFTLKIRSTKLEDSAMYFCASREGTGSFYEQYFGPGTRLTVT.

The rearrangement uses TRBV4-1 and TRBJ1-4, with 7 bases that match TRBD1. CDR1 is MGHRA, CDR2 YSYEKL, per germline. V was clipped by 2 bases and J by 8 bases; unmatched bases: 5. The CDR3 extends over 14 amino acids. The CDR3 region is CASSQQGGKEKLFF. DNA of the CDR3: TGCGCCAGCAGCCAACAGGGGGGTAAGGAAAAACTGTTTTTT.

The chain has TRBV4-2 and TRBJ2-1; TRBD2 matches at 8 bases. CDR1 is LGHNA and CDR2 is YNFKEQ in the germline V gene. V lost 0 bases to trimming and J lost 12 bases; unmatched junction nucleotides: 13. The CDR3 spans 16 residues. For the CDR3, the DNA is TGTGCCAGCAGCCAAGATGCGAGCGGGGGTCCTTGGGTGCAGTTCTTC. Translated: CASSQDASGGPWVQFF.

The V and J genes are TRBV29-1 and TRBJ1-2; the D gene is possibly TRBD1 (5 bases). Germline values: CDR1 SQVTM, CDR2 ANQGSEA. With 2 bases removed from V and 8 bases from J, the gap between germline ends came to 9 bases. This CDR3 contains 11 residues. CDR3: CSVEFGGGYTF. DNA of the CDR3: TGCAGCGTTGAATTCGGGGGAGGCTACACCTTC.

The CDR3 spells CASSDGQGRTSFGSTDTQYF. Here the CDR3 DNA reads TGTGCCAGCAGTGACGGACAGGGACGGACCTCGTTTGGGTCCACAGATACGCAGTATTTT. The chain combines TRBV6-1 with TRBJ2-3; 8 positions match TRBD1. Unmatched junction bases numbered 19, after V lost 3 bases and J lost 2 bases. The CDR3 runs to 20 residues. The germline V gene encodes CDR1 MNHNS and CDR2 SASEGT.

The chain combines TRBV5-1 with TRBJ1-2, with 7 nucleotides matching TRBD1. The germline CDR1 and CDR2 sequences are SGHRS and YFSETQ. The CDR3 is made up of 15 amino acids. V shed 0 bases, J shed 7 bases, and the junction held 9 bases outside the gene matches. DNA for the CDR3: TGCGCCAGCAGCTTGGGGCCCACAGGGGCGGGTGGCTACACCTTC. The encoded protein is CASSLGPTGAGGYTF.